The sequence of this T cell receptor (beta chain) was determined in a study of blood T cell repertoires in COVID-19. Study-level information: The United States, Italy and Spain were the sources of the acute and convalescent COVID-19 samples. In each case, the material was cDNA or gDNA derived from T cells, B-cell-depleted T cells, or PBMCs.

This CDR3 comprises 17 residues. Germline V gene data show CDR1 as MRHNA and CDR2 as SNTAGT. V gave up 5 bases and J gave up 0 bases, with 17 bases separating them. Per the original data handling: Amplification with reference gene primers provided the estimates of nucleated cell counts. The repertoire was sequenced with immunoSEQ multiplex PCR; TCRdb's copy has only in-frame clones and lacks some. D and trimming come from the DNA, and the V and J calls and clone size come from that table. This table has around 200,000 clones, about 80% appearing once. This receptor was identified in a man aged 25-40 years with active or convalescent COVID-19. The specimen sequenced was peripheral blood. J is TRBJ1-5 and V is TRBV6-4; D may be TRBD1 (6 bases). The chain's CDR3 is CASSSGNRDISNQPQHF. The CDR3 coding sequence is TGTGCCAGCAGTAGTGGGAACAGGGATATTAGCAATCAGCCCCAGCATTTT.